The sequence of this T cell receptor (beta chain) was determined in a study of T cell changes during pregnancy in multiple sclerosis. Between the trimmed V and J ends, which lost 7 bases and 0 bases, there was a span of 13 bases. The CDR3 is 15 residues long. Germline V gene data show CDR1 as SGHAT and CDR2 as FQNNGV. Libraries were prepared by immunoSEQ multiplex PCR; TCRdb keeps only in-frame clonotypes and omits some of them. This sample carries just over 30,000 clones, approximately 90% of them seen once, and the ten largest clones take around 6.8%. V gene TRBV11-2 combines with J gene TRBJ2-1, with TRBD1 as a possible D gene (6 bases). This specimen was CD8+ T cells from peripheral blood mononuclear cells, taken in the second trimester of pregnancy. This clonotype was sampled from a female donor with multiple sclerosis, enrolled in a pregnancy study. CDR3 amino acids: CASTRQASSYNEQFF. CDR3 bases: TGTGCCAGCACCCGACAGGCGAGCTCCTACAATGAGCAGTTCTTC.